These 28 T cell receptor beta chains were all obtained from the same sample, sequenced in a study of T cells in Graves' hyperthyroidism and ophthalmopathy. Using RNA transcripts as the source, TCR beta CDR3 regions were amplified. TCR CDR3 underwent first-round RT-PCR with the HTBI primer set. One entry per CDR3 protein, called by TCRdb with MiXCR from the multiplex PCR reads. The top ten hold under 7% of the sample, which has roughly 580,000 distinct CDR3 sequences, around 14% seen once. The sequenced material came from blood. Receptors were obtained from a young woman with Graves' hyperthyroidism that later progressed to Graves' ophthalmopathy.

Many counts were recorded for this clonotype. This chain links TRBV2 with TRBJ2-1; 9 bases fit TRBD1. V gave up 10 bases and J gave up 9 bases; unmatched junction bases: 7. In germline, CDR1 is SNHLY, CDR2 FYNNEI. CDR3 size: 12 residues. CDR3 amino acids: CATGQGMGEQFF. In nucleotides, the CDR3 is TGTGCCACGGGACAGGGCATGGGTGAGCAGTTCTTC.

This clonotype showed up many times. The J gene is TRBJ2-2, the V gene TRBV6-1; D perhaps matches TRBD1 (6 bases). From germline, CDR1 is MNHNS and CDR2 SASEGT. CDR3 length equals 15 residues. The V gene lost 5 bases and the J gene lost 1 base, with 11 bases spanning the gap. The DNA for the CDR3 is TGTGCCAGCAGTACAGGGTCGGGGAACACCGGGGAGCTGTTTTTT. Encoded protein: CASSTGSGNTGELFF.

The chain uses TRBV3-1 and TRBJ2-5, with D possibly TRBD1 on 6 matching bases. Germline CDR1 and CDR2: LGHDT and YNNKEL (reference sequence). The CDR3 loop spans 14 amino acids. Trimming cost V 0 bases and J 4 bases, with 9 bases left between them. CDR3: CASSQEGQLETQYF. The CDR3 coding sequence is TGTGCCAGCAGCCAAGAGGGACAACTAGAGACCCAGTACTTC.

A few counts support this clonotype. This chain links TRBV29-1 with TRBJ1-2; a weak D match, TRBD1 (5 bases). Germline V gives CDR1 SQVTM, CDR2 ANQGSEA. The V and J ends lost 4 bases and 5 bases respectively, with 14 bases between them. The CDR3 extends over 13 amino acids. CDR3 sequence: CSVATDTNYGYTF. The DNA for the CDR3 is TGCAGCGTTGCGACAGACACGAATTATGGCTACACCTTC.

The gene calls are TRBV4-2 and TRBJ2-2, with D unresolved. The CDR3 has 13 residues. Germline assignment: CDR1 LGHNA and CDR2 YNFKEQ. V lost 1 base and J 7 bases, leaving 7 bases between the germline ends. Written as DNA, the CDR3 is TGTGCCAGCAGCCAAGTAAAGGTCGGGGAGCTGTTTTTT. Its translation is CASSQVKVGELFF.

This clonotype was seen many times. This chain connects TRBV28 to TRBJ2-7; the D gene is possibly TRBD1 (5 bases). Trimming shortened V by 2 bases and J by 5 bases, and 16 bases separated the two germline ends. The germline V gene encodes CDR1 MDHEN and CDR2 SYDVKM. This CDR3 has 15 residues. CDR3 bases: TGTGCCAGCAGTTTAGGCTCAGGGCTTTCCCACGAGCAGTACTTC. Amino acid sequence: CASSLGSGLSHEQYF.

This clonotype has at least ten counts. J is TRBJ1-6 and V is TRBV6-1; the D gene is possibly TRBD1 (6 bases). The V end was cut by 6 bases, the J end by 7 bases, with 19 bases between. CDR1 and CDR2 from the germline V gene are MNHNS and SASEGT. The CDR3 contains 16 residues. DNA of the CDR3: TGTGCCAGCAGCTTAAACCTCGGACAGAGAAATTCACCCCTCCACTTT. Its protein is CASSLNLGQRNSPLHF.

This clonotype has ten or more counts. The chain recombines TRBV11-2 with TRBJ1-1; D perhaps matches TRBD1 (5 bases). The CDR3 runs 16 residues. Germline lookup yields CDR1 SGHAT and CDR2 FQNNGV. V was shortened by 0 bases and J by 1 base, with 12 bases between the two germline ends. CDR3 sequence reads: CASSLEGGGANTEAFF. The CDR3, as DNA: TGTGCCAGCAGCTTAGAAGGAGGAGGGGCGAACACTGAAGCTTTCTTT. The complete variable domain, with remaining parts taken from reference TRBV11-2 and TRBJ1-1, reads EAGVAQSPRYKIIEKRQSVAFWCNPISGHATLYWYQQILGQGPKLLIQFQNNGVVDDSQLPKDRFSAERLKGVDSTLKIQPAKLEDSAVYLCASSLEGGGANTEAFFGQGTRLTVV.

A remark on this clonotype: Since a much larger clone is just one base distant, this may be a read error. The chain couples TRBV3-1 to TRBJ1-1; TRBD1 is a possible D gene (5 bases). The CDR3 is 13 amino acids. CDR1 and CDR2 from the germline V gene are LGHDT and YNNKEL (reference sequence). CDR3 protein: CACSPSWDPGAFF. Written as DNA, the CDR3 is TGTGCCTGCAGCCCCTCTTGGGACCCGGGAGCTTTCTTT.

With regard to this clonotype: Just one base apart from a much larger clone, this may be a read error. The J gene is TRBJ2-2, the V gene TRBV20-1; D might be TRBD2 (5 bases). There are 13 residues in the CDR3. Germline V CDR1 and CDR2: DFQATT, SNEGSKA (reference sequence). The CDR3 DNA is TGCAGTGCTAGACCGACGGCCACCGGGGAGCCGTTTTTT. Translated, it gives CSARPTATGEPFF.

This clonotype was counted a few times. This CDR3 is CASTPLYGADNNEQFF. As DNA, the CDR3 is TGCGCCAGCACTCCGCTGTACGGGGCCGACAACAATGAGCAGTTCTTC. V is TRBV4-1 and J is TRBJ2-1; D is perhaps TRBD1 or TRBD2 (5 bases each). This CDR3 region has 16 residues. With 7 bases removed from V and 5 bases from J, the gap between germline ends came to 21 bases. The germline V gene encodes CDR1 MGHRA and CDR2 YSYEKL.

The chain links TRBV10-2 to TRBJ2-1; 8 bases match TRBD1. The CDR3 has 17 amino acids. V lost 7 bases, J lost 3 bases, and 14 bases stayed unmatched. Germline assignment: CDR1 WSHSY and CDR2 SAAADI. CDR3 sequence: CASTGGFQSENYNEQFF. The DNA of the CDR3 is TGCGCCAGCACAGGGGGCTTTCAAAGCGAGAACTACAATGAGCAGTTCTTC.

CDR3 residues: CASSLDGLSNQPQHF. CDR3 coding DNA: TGTGCCAGCAGCCTGGACGGCCTTAGCAATCAGCCCCAGCATTTT. V is TRBV5-6 and J is TRBJ1-5; no definite D call. The germline V gene has CDR1 SGHDT and CDR2 YYEEEE. This CDR3 is built from 15 residues. V lost 4 bases and J lost 0, with 11 bases in between.

Only a few counts were recorded for this clonotype. The V and J genes are TRBV20-1 and TRBJ2-1; D possibly uses TRBD1 or TRBD2 (6 bases each). This CDR3 spans 16 amino acids. V lost 5 bases, J lost 5 bases, and 22 bases lay in between. CDR1 is DFQATT and CDR2 is SNEGSKA in the germline V gene (reference sequence). CDR3: CSAFQAGTRVNNEQFF. The CDR3 DNA sequence: TGCAGTGCTTTCCAGGCGGGGACACGGGTTAACAATGAGCAGTTCTTC.

This clonotype was detected ten times or more. The chain joins TRBV7-2 to TRBJ1-1, with D possibly matching TRBD1 (6 bases). The germline V gene has CDR1 SGHTA and CDR2 FQGNSA. There are 15 residues in the CDR3. Trimming shortened V by 2 bases and J by 2 bases, and 12 bases separated the two germline ends. The CDR3 loop is CASSLLGGSNTEAFF. The CDR3 nucleotides read TGTGCCAGCAGCTTACTTGGGGGCTCCAACACTGAAGCTTTCTTT.

This clonotype was seen many times. The chain links TRBV24-1 to TRBJ2-2, with D possibly being TRBD1 (5 bases). The CDR3 has 14 residues. V lost 4 bases to trimming and J lost 4 bases, with 9 bases between them. CDR1 and CDR2 (germline): KGHDR, SFDVKD. The DNA of the CDR3 is TGTGCCACCAGTGAAGACAGCGCCACCGGGGAGCTGTTTTTT. This encodes CATSEDSATGELFF.

This clonotype came up many times. The rearrangement joins TRBV11-2 to TRBJ2-3; tentative D call: TRBD1 (6 bases). This CDR3 contains 16 residues. In germline, CDR1 is SGHAT, CDR2 FQNNGV. Deletions cut 8 bases from V and 2 bases from J, with 20 bases between. CDR3 residues: CASGNPSGTHTDTQYF. CDR3 bases: TGTGCCAGCGGTAACCCCTCCGGGACACACACAGATACGCAGTATTTT.

In this sample, this clonotype turned up many times. The V and J genes are TRBV7-9 and TRBJ1-6; D is ambiguous. This CDR3 is 12 amino acids long. V was pared by 8 bases and J by 7 bases, with 9 bases between. Germline V gene sequence: CDR1 SEHNR, CDR2 FQNEAQ (reference sequence). This chain's CDR3 is CASGLTNSPLHF. The CDR3 DNA reads as TGTGCCAGCGGGCTGACGAATTCACCCCTCCACTTT. Variable domain in full (rest from reference TRBV7-9 and TRBJ1-6): DTGVSQNPRHKITKRGQNVTFRCDPISEHNRLYWYRQTLGQGPEFLTYFQNEAQLEKSRLLSDRFSAERPKGSFSTLEIQRTEQGDSAMYLCASGLTNSPLHFGNGTRLTVT.

This clonotype was detected a few times. The chain carries TRBV19 and TRBJ1-1, with D perhaps TRBD1 (6 bases). The V and J ends lost 8 bases and 2 bases respectively, with 9 bases between them. The CDR3 has 12 residues. Looked up from germline, CDR1 is LNHDA and CDR2 is SQIVND (reference sequence). The CDR3 coding sequence is TGTGCCAGTGCACAGGGAAACACTGAAGCTTTCTTT. Protein: CASAQGNTEAFF.

The V and J genes are TRBV20-1 and TRBJ2-1; D remains ambiguous. CDR3 size: 13 residues. Per the germline V gene, CDR1 is DFQATT and CDR2 is SNEGSKA (reference sequence). The DNA of the CDR3 is TGCAGCGCACCTTGGCGGAATCACAATGAGCAGTTCTTC. This encodes CSAPWRNHNEQFF.

Regarding this clonotype: A single base separates this from a much larger clone, so it may be a read error. No conserved phenylalanine or tryptophan ends this CDR3, so it is likely a read error. This chain uses TRBV28 with TRBJ2-7, with 9 bases that match TRBD2. This CDR3 is built from 14 residues. Germline CDR1 and CDR2: MDHEN and SYDVKM. V shed 6 bases and J 5 bases; nucleotides not matched to a gene: 8. The CDR3 DNA reads TGTGCCAGCAGCACGCGGGAGGGCCGGGACGAGCAGTACCTC. It translates to CASSTREGRDEQYL.

The V and J genes are TRBV19 and TRBJ1-5; TRBD1 is a possible D gene (5 bases). V was shortened by 6 bases and J by 7 bases, with 13 bases between the two germline ends. The length of the CDR3 is 13 residues. Per germline, CDR1 LNHDA and CDR2 SQIVND (reference sequence). The CDR3 DNA reads as TGTGCCAGTAGCCCCGTCCGGGGCCAGCCCCAGCATTTT. Translation gives CASSPVRGQPQHF.

This chain connects TRBV5-8 to TRBJ1-1, with TRBD1 identical over 9 bases. V trimming: 4 bases; J trimming: 0 bases; junction bases outside the gene matches: 13. CDR1 is SGHTS, CDR2 YDEGEE, per germline. This CDR3 comprises 18 residues. The CDR3 is CASSKGRYRGRLNTEAFF. The CDR3 nucleotides read TGTGCCAGCAGCAAGGGCAGGTACAGGGGGCGCTTGAACACTGAAGCTTTCTTT.

This clonotype was found many times. The rearrangement joins TRBV24-1 to TRBJ2-2, with 8 bases matching TRBD1. Germline lookup yields CDR1 KGHDR and CDR2 SFDVKD. V lost 8 bases, J lost 3 bases, and 4 bases stayed unmatched. This CDR3 comprises 14 residues. The CDR3, as DNA: TGTGCCACCAAGACAGGGGAGCACACCGGGGAGCTGTTTTTT. This codes for CATKTGEHTGELFF.

J is TRBJ2-5 and V is TRBV10-3, with TRBD2 identical over 9 bases. Germline CDR1 ENHRY, CDR2 SYGVKD. The CDR3 runs 15 residues. The trim removed 4 bases at V and 0 bases at J, leaving 3 bases unmatched. CDR3 coding DNA: TGTGCCATCAGTGTTGGCGGGAGGGACCAAGAGACCCAGTACTTC. This codes for CAISVGGRDQETQYF.

In its sample, this clonotype was seen a few times. The chain's CDR3 is CASSPTGTNQPQHF. The CDR3 region has the DNA TGTGCCAGCAGCCCCACAGGGACGAATCAGCCCCAGCATTTT. V is TRBV7-2 and J is TRBJ1-5, with D possibly matching TRBD1 (6 bases). The V end lost 5 bases, the J end lost 4 bases, and 12 bases lay between the germline ends. Germline lookup yields CDR1 SGHTA and CDR2 FQGNSA. There are 14 residues in the CDR3. Using reference TRBV7-2 and TRBJ1-5 for the parts outside the CDR3, the full variable domain is GAGVSQSPSNKVTEKGKDVELRCDPISGHTALYWYRQSLGQGLEFLIYFQGNSAPDKSGLPSDRFSAERTGGSVSTLTIQRTQQEDSAVYLCASSPTGTNQPQHFGDGTRLSIL.

This clonotype came up many times. The rearrangement uses TRBV19 and TRBJ2-2; D is possibly TRBD2 (6 bases). The CDR3 runs to 14 residues. CDR1 LNHDA and CDR2 SQIVND come from the germline V gene (reference sequence). V was trimmed by 4 bases and J by 3 bases, leaving 9 bases between them. The CDR3 sequence: CASSNGGHTGELFF. CDR3 coding DNA: TGTGCCAGTAGTAACGGGGGACACACCGGGGAGCTGTTTTTT.

This chain connects TRBV7-9 to TRBJ2-1; D is unresolved. V lost 3 bases and J lost 8, with 17 bases in between. The germline V gene encodes CDR1 SEHNR and CDR2 FQNEAQ (reference sequence). The CDR3 has 15 residues. The CDR3 spells CASSLVSPEVHEQFF. The CDR3 DNA reads as TGTGCCAGCAGCTTGGTCTCCCCTGAAGTGCATGAGCAGTTCTTC.